This TCR beta chain was captured in a study of OX40 agonist ivuxolimab in advanced cancers. General study results and limits: Blood T cells, both CD4+ and CD8+, expanded clonally by week 6 at 0.1 to 3.0 mg/kg.

Excluded were patients having autoimmune disease history or systemic immunosuppression. This table comes from immunoSEQ multiplex PCR, and its TCRdb copy is limited to in-frame clones, with some not included. Here the sample spans approximately 90,000 clones, approximately 85% being singletons. Points on this clone: The antigen is not known.

The sample was CD4+ or CD8+ T cells sorted from blood, taken in a trial of the OX40 agonist ivuxolimab. This receptor was obtained from an adult with an advanced solid tumor such as melanoma, head and neck, liver or kidney cancer.

The CDR3 coding sequence is TGTGCCAGCTTCCGGGGCGGGGGGACCTACAATGAGCAGTTCTTC. It codes for CASFRGGGTYNEQFF. V usage is TRBV28 and J usage is TRBJ2-1; TRBD2 matches at 8 bases. The CDR3 totals 15 residues. The germline CDR1 and CDR2 sequences are MDHEN and SYDVKM. V was clipped by 8 bases and J by 2 bases; unmatched bases: 8.